What follows are 27 T cell receptor beta chains derived from one specimen sequenced in a study of blood T cells in healthy people across ages. A second PCR of 7 to 11 cycles used a sample-barcoded 5' primer and a J-beta primer mix. Each CDR3 protein is one row after TCRdb ran MiXCR on the 5' RACE reads. Of about 680,000 distinct CDR3 sequences listed, approximately 50% are singletons. The specimen was blood. The receptors come from a woman aged 55-70 years in good health.

The chain joins TRBV7-6 to TRBJ2-1; 8 nucleotides align to TRBD1. Germline loops: CDR1 SGHVS, CDR2 FNYEAQ. Unmatched junction bases numbered 9, after V lost 5 bases and J lost 0 bases. The CDR3 extends over 17 amino acids. In DNA form, the CDR3 reads TGTGCCAGCAGCGTACGACAGGGGCCCAGCTCCTACAATGAGCAGTTCTTC. This translates into CASSVRQGPSSYNEQFF.

There are a few counts of this clonotype. This chain uses TRBV20-1 with TRBJ1-2; TRBD1 might be the D (5 bases). The V and J ends lost 2 bases and 2 bases respectively, with 12 bases between them. In germline, CDR1 is DFQATT, CDR2 SNEGSKA (reference sequence). CDR3 length: 14 residues. Written as DNA, the CDR3 is TGCAGTGCTAGACGTCCTGGGGGGAACTATGGCTACACCTTC. This encodes CSARRPGGNYGYTF.

V is TRBV5-4 and J is TRBJ2-2, with 7 positions matching TRBD1. In germline, CDR1 is SGHNT, CDR2 YYREEE (reference sequence). The CDR3 length is 18 residues. V trimming: 3 bases; J trimming: 3 bases; junction bases outside the gene matches: 14. In nucleotides, the CDR3 is TGTGCCAGCAGCTCCTACCGAGGGGGCGCATGGGACACCGGGGAGCTGTTTTTT. It encodes CASSSYRGGAWDTGELFF.

This clonotype was seen only once. V and J are TRBV20-1 and TRBJ2-2; 7 bases fit TRBD1. Germline assignment: CDR1 DFQATT and CDR2 SNEGSKA (reference sequence). This CDR3 is 15 amino acids long. V gave up 3 bases and J gave up 7 bases; unmatched junction bases: 11. The CDR3 loop is CSASEGDRDGGELFF. The CDR3 DNA reads TGCAGTGCTAGCGAAGGAGACAGGGACGGCGGGGAGCTGTTTTTT.

V and J are TRBV4-3 and TRBJ2-1; TRBD2 aligns across 9 bases. The CDR3 runs to 17 residues. Germline loops: CDR1 LGHNA, CDR2 YSLEER. The V segment lost 8 bases and the J segment 0 bases; nucleotides outside the gene matches: 11. This CDR3 is CASRRTTSGSSYNEQFF. The CDR3 region has the DNA TGCGCCAGCCGCAGGACGACTAGCGGTAGCTCCTACAATGAGCAGTTCTTC.

Concerning this clonotype: One junction end disagrees with the germline gene, perhaps due to a read error. The V gene is TRBV28, the J gene TRBJ1-2; 10 bases are a match to TRBD1. The CDR3 is made up of 14 amino acids. Germline V gene lookup returns CDR1 MDHEN and CDR2 SYDVKM. DNA of the CDR3: TGTGCCAGCGCGCTGACAGGGGGCATCTATGACTACACCTTC. The encoded protein is CASALTGGIYDYTF.

This clonotype was detected a few times. This chain connects TRBV6-6 to TRBJ2-7; 9 bases agree with TRBD2. CDR1 is MNHNY, CDR2 SVGAGI, per germline (reference sequence). Unmatched junction bases numbered 6, after V lost 6 bases and J lost 0 bases. The CDR3 spans 15 residues. DNA of the CDR3: TGTGCCAGCAGAAGGAAGCGGGAGGACTCCTACGAGCAGTACTTC. Its translation is CASRRKREDSYEQYF.

The chain joins TRBV5-6 to TRBJ1-2; the match to TRBD1 covers 9 bases. The germline V gene has CDR1 SGHDT and CDR2 YYEEEE. Germline trimming cut 4 bases from V and 2 bases from J; bases unmatched to any gene: 6. The CDR3 length is 15 residues. The CDR3 reads CASSPRTGANYGYTF. CDR3 DNA sequence: TGTGCCAGCAGCCCGAGGACAGGGGCAAACTATGGCTACACCTTC.

V gene TRBV18 combines with J gene TRBJ2-3, with D perhaps TRBD1 (6 bases). Germline V lookup: CDR1 KGHSH, CDR2 LQKENI. Trimming cost V 3 bases and J 4 bases, with 14 bases left between them. The CDR3 has 15 amino acids. The CDR3 coding sequence is TGTGCCAGCTCACCGTTACAGGGTACGGCAGATACGCAGTATTTT. This codes for CASSPLQGTADTQYF.

This clonotype was recorded only once. The chain employs TRBV24-1 and TRBJ2-5; D may be TRBD1 (5 bases). The last part of the DNA fits TRBJ2-1 better; the J call may be wrong. This CDR3 has 16 residues. CDR1 is KGHDR, CDR2 SFDVKD, per germline. CDR3 bases: TGTGCCACCAGTGATATTGACAGCTCGTACCAAGAGACCCAGTTCTTC. Translating it yields CATSDIDSSYQETQFF.

The table lists this clonotype with a few counts. The CDR3 loop reads CSARDRGKTGLFDEQFF. CDR3 DNA sequence: TGCAGTGCTAGAGATCGGGGGAAGACTGGTTTATTTGATGAGCAGTTCTTC. The V gene is TRBV20-1, the J gene TRBJ2-1, with TRBD2 as a possible D gene (6 bases). V was cut by 0 bases and J by 8 bases, with 23 bases left in between. Per germline, CDR1 DFQATT and CDR2 SNEGSKA (reference sequence). The CDR3 length is 17 residues.

This clonotype was observed a few times. This chain uses TRBV28 with TRBJ2-1; D is unresolved. This CDR3 contains 12 residues. V was shortened by 4 bases and J by 8 bases, with 9 bases between the two germline ends. Germline V gives CDR1 MDHEN, CDR2 SYDVKM. Here the CDR3 reads CASSSPGDEQFF. CDR3 in DNA: TGTGCCAGCAGTTCGCCAGGTGATGAGCAGTTCTTC.

This clonotype was picked up many times. This chain links TRBV7-2 with TRBJ2-6; D is ambiguous. CDR3 size: 16 residues. V dropped 5 bases and J dropped 0 bases, with 11 bases sitting between them. In germline, CDR1 is SGHTA, CDR2 FQGNSA. The CDR3 DNA sequence: TGTGCCAGCAGCGCTCAGGTCAGCTCTGGGGCCAACGTCCTGACTTTC. This encodes CASSAQVSSGANVLTF.

This chain connects TRBV6-5 to TRBJ1-6; no firm D call. This CDR3 spans 18 amino acids. CDR1 and CDR2 (germline): MNHEY, SVGAGI. V dropped 0 bases and J dropped 0 bases, with 12 bases sitting between them. DNA of the CDR3: TGTGCCAGCAGTTACTCCCCGGACCGCGGCTCCTATAATTCACCCCTCCACTTT. Its translation is CASSYSPDRGSYNSPLHF.

A few counts support this clonotype. This chain uses TRBV7-2 with TRBJ2-2, with 7 positions matching TRBD2. The CDR3 has 15 amino acids. J gave up 0 bases and V 6 bases, and 4 bases lay outside the gene matches. The germline gives CDR1 SGHTA, CDR2 FQGNSA. CDR3 nucleotide sequence: TGTGCCAGCAGTCAAACTAGCGCGAACACCGGGGAGCTGTTTTTT. This sequence encodes CASSQTSANTGELFF.

This clonotype has only a few counts. The chain joins TRBV11-3 to TRBJ2-5, with a weak D call TRBD1 (6 bases). CDR3 size: 15 residues. CDR1 SGHNT and CDR2 YENEEA come from the germline V gene. V shed 4 bases and J shed 4 bases, with 16 bases lying between them. The CDR3 loop reads CASSSTGKGPETQYF. The CDR3 DNA reads TGTGCCAGCAGCTCGACAGGAAAAGGCCCAGAGACCCAGTACTTC.

The chain carries TRBV28 and TRBJ2-5; the match to TRBD2 covers 7 bases. The CDR3 totals 15 residues. Germline assignment: CDR1 MDHEN and CDR2 SYDVKM. V shed 5 bases and J 11 bases; nucleotides not matched to a gene: 17. The CDR3, as DNA: TGTGCCAGCAGTATGGGGACTACCCCACGGGAAGAGCAGTACTTC. It is translated as CASSMGTTPREEQYF.

This chain joins TRBV7-9 and TRBJ1-1; no clear D gene. Between the trimmed V and J ends, which lost 5 bases and 0 bases, there was a span of 16 bases. The CDR3 runs 16 residues. The germline V gene encodes CDR1 SEHNR and CDR2 FQNEAQ (reference sequence). This CDR3 is CASSTPGLGVNTEAFF. CDR3 nucleotides: TGTGCCAGCAGCACCCCAGGACTGGGAGTGAACACTGAAGCTTTCTTT.

The chain combines TRBV6-2 or TRBV6-3 with TRBJ2-3; D might be TRBD1 or TRBD2, each matching 5 bases. The germline V and J ends were trimmed by 8 bases and 5 bases, with 14 bases remaining between them. Germline CDR1 and CDR2: MNHEY and SVGEGT. This CDR3 has 13 residues. The CDR3 is CASEGFGLDTQYF. CDR3 nucleotide sequence: TGTGCCAGCGAGGGGTTTGGATTAGATACGCAGTATTTT.

This clonotype turned up a few times. J is TRBJ2-5 and V is TRBV2; tentatively, D is TRBD2 (6 bases). Trimming stripped 11 bases from V and 5 bases from J, with 33 bases between. The germline V gene has CDR1 SNHLY and CDR2 FYNNEI. The CDR3 runs to 18 residues. For the CDR3, the DNA is TGTGCCGGCCTCGCGATGTACTCAAGCCCAGCGGGTAGGGAGACCCAGTACTTC. This translates into CAGLAMYSSPAGRETQYF. The full variable domain, rest sourced from reference TRBV2 and TRBJ2-5, is EPEVTQTPSHQVTQMGQEVILRCVPISNHLYFYWYRQILGQKVEFLVSFYNNEISEKSEIFDDQFSVERPDGSNFTLKIRSTKLEDSAMYFCAGLAMYSSPAGRETQYFGPGTRLLVL.

V usage is TRBV5-6 and J usage is TRBJ2-7, with a tentative D call TRBD1 (6 bases). Germline lookup yields CDR1 SGHDT and CDR2 YYEEEE. The CDR3 contains 13 residues. Trimming stripped 6 bases from V and 5 bases from J, with 15 bases between. The CDR3 here is CASTLTRGHEQYF. DNA of the CDR3: TGTGCCAGCACCCTAACCAGGGGCCACGAGCAGTACTTC. Variable domain in full (rest from reference TRBV5-6 and TRBJ2-7): DAGVTQSPTHLIKTRGQQVTLRCSPKSGHDTVSWYQQALGQGPQFIFQYYEEEERQRGNFPDRFSGHQFPNYSSELNVNALLLGDSALYLCASTLTRGHEQYFGPGTRLTVT.

This clonotype was seen a few times. V usage is TRBV4-1 and J usage is TRBJ2-5; possible D gene TRBD1, 6 bases. CDR1 is MGHRA and CDR2 is YSYEKL in the germline V gene. CDR3 size: 15 residues. Trimming removed 0 bases at V and 1 base at J, with 9 bases between. The DNA for the CDR3 is TGCGCCAGCAGCCAAGAGGGGGCACTCCAAGAGACCCAGTACTTC. This sequence encodes CASSQEGALQETQYF.

This clonotype appeared a few times. The CDR3 reads CSARATSGRAPNTNNEQFF. The DNA of the CDR3 is TGCAGTGCTAGAGCAACCAGCGGGAGGGCCCCCAACACAAACAATGAGCAGTTCTTC. V gene TRBV20-1 combines with J gene TRBJ2-1; the match to TRBD2 covers 10 bases. V shed 1 base, J shed 5 bases, and the junction held 17 bases outside the gene matches. Germline V gene lookup returns CDR1 DFQATT and CDR2 SNEGSKA (reference sequence). The CDR3 runs 19 residues.

The chain recombines TRBV10-3 with TRBJ2-3; possible D gene TRBD1, 6 bases. The V gene lost 7 bases and the J gene lost 3 bases, with 11 bases spanning the gap. Germline V gene sequence: CDR1 ENHRY, CDR2 SYGVKD. The CDR3 has 13 amino acids. For the CDR3, the DNA is TGTGCCATCACCACAGGGTTTACAGATACGCAGTATTTT. This encodes CAITTGFTDTQYF.

The chain uses TRBV20-1 and TRBJ2-7; 10 bases fit TRBD2. V was clipped by 0 bases and J by 3 bases; unmatched bases: 8. Germline CDR1 reads DFQATT; CDR2 reads SNEGSKA (reference sequence). The CDR3 contains 16 residues. The DNA for the CDR3 is TGCAGTGCTAGAGATCGGACGGCTAGCGGGGGCTACGAGCAGTACTTC. It codes for CSARDRTASGGYEQYF.

The CDR3 is CASSFYGRGTYEQYF. For the CDR3, the DNA is TGTGCCAGCAGCTTCTACGGGAGGGGTACCTACGAGCAGTACTTC. This chain joins TRBV7-3 and TRBJ2-7; 8 nucleotides agree with TRBD2. The CDR3 covers 15 residues. V shed 3 bases, J shed 2 bases, and the junction held 6 bases outside the gene matches. Germline V gene data show CDR1 as SGHTA and CDR2 as FQGTGA.

The genes are TRBV6-2 or TRBV6-3 and TRBJ2-7; D perhaps matches TRBD1 (6 bases). V gave up 1 base and J gave up 6 bases, with 10 bases separating them. The CDR3 is 13 amino acids. CDR1 and CDR2 (germline): MNHEY, SVGEGT. The CDR3 DNA is TGTGCCAGCAGTTACTGGGGGACATCCGAGCAGTACTTC. Its translation is CASSYWGTSEQYF.